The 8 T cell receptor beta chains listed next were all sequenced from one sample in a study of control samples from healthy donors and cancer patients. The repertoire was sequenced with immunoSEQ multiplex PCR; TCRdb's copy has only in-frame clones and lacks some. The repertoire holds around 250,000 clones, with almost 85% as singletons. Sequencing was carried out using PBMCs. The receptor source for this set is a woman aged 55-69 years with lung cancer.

CDR3 in amino acids: CASSMDRAGNQPQHF. The DNA of the CDR3 is TGTGCCAGTAGTATGGACAGGGCAGGTAATCAGCCCCAGCATTTT. This chain uses TRBV19 with TRBJ1-5; the match to TRBD1 covers 8 bases. The CDR3 consists of 15 residues. CDR1 and CDR2 (germline): LNHDA, SQIVND (reference sequence). The trim removed 3 bases at V and 4 bases at J, leaving 5 bases unmatched.

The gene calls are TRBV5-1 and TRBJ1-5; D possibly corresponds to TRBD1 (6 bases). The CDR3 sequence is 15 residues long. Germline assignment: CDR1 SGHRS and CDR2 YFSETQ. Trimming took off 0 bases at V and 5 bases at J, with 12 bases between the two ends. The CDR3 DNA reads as TGCGCCAGCAGCTTGGAGGACAGTAGTTATCAGCCCCAGCATTTT. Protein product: CASSLEDSSYQPQHF.

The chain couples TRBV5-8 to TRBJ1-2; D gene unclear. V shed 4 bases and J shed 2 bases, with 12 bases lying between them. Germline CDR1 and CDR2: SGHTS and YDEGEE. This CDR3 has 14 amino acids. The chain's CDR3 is CASSRGEFNYGYTF. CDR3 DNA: TGTGCCAGCAGCCGCGGGGAGTTCAACTATGGCTACACCTTC. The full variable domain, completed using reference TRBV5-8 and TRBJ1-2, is EAGVTQSPTHLIKTRGQQATLRCSPISGHTSVYWYQQALGLGLQFLLWYDEGEERNRGNFPPRFSGRQFPNYSSELNVNALELEDSALYLCASSRGEFNYGYTFGSGTRLTVV.

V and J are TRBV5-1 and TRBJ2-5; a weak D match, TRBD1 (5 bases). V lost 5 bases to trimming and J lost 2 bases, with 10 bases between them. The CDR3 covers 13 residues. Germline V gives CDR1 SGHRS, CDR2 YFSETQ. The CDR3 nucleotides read TGCGCCAGCAGAACAGGTTTACAAGAGACCCAGTACTTC. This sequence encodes CASRTGLQETQYF.

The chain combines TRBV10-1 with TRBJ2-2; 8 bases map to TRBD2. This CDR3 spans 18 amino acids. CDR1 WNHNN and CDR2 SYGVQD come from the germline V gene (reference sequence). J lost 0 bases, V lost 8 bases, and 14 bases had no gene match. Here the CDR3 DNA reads TGCGCCAGCTATAGGTCCGGAGCGGGAGTTACGAACACCGGGGAGCTGTTTTTT. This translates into CASYRSGAGVTNTGELFF.

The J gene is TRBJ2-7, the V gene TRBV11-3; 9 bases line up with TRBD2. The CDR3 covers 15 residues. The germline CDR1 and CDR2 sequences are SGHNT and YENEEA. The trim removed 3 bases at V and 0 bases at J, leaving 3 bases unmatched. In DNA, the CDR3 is TGTGCCAGCAGCTTTGCTAGCGGGGCCTCCTACGAGCAGTACTTC. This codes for CASSFASGASYEQYF. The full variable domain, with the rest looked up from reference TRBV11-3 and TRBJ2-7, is EAGVVQSPRYKIIEKKQPVAFWCNPISGHNTLYWYLQNLGQGPELLIRYENEEAVDDSQLPKDRFSAERLKGVDSTLKIQPAELGDSAVYLCASSFASGASYEQYFGPGTRLTVT.

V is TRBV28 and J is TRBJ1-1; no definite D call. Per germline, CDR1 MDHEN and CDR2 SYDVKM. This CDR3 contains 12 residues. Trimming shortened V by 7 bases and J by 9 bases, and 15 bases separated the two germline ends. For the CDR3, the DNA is TGTGCCAGCAACCCATCGTTAAAGCAAGCTTTCTTT. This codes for CASNPSLKQAFF.

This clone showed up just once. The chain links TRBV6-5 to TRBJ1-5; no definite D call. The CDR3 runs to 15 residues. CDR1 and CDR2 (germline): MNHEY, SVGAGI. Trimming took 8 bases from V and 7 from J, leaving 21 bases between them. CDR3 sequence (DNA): TGTGCCAGCTCCCGCTTCGGGAGGGAAGGCCAGCCCCAGCATTTT. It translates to CASSRFGREGQPQHF.